This passage covers 12 T cell receptor beta chains from one sample sequenced in a study of shared clonotypes between healthy human individuals. Some clones are missing from TCRdb's copy, which holds only in-frame ones; the method was immunoSEQ multiplex PCR. The repertoire holds around 1.6 million clones, with under 99% as singletons. Specimen: naive CD4+ T cells sorted from blood. Indicated subset: CD45RA+ positively selected. These receptors all come from a young man in good health.

This clone occurred a few times. The gene calls are TRBV9 and TRBJ2-1; 9 bases are a match to TRBD2. The ends lost 0 bases at V and 6 bases at J; junction bases unmatched: 1. The length of the CDR3 is 14 residues. Germline V gene data show CDR1 as SGDLS and CDR2 as YYNGEE. In DNA form, the CDR3 reads TGTGCCAGCAGCGTAGGGACTAGCGCCAATGAGCAGTTCTTC. Its translation is CASSVGTSANEQFF.

Notes on this clone: The identical CDR3 is also encoded by other nucleotide sequences in the sample. The V call is TRBV29-1, the J call TRBJ2-7, with 10 bases identical to TRBD1. This CDR3 has 11 amino acids. The junction had 2 bases not matched to a gene; V was cut back by 7 bases and J by 5 bases. Germline assignment: CDR1 SQVTM and CDR2 ANQGSEA. The CDR3 spells CSAGTGDEQYF. The CDR3 DNA reads as TGCAGCGCGGGGACAGGGGACGAGCAGTACTTC.

The chain has TRBV29-1 and TRBJ1-1, with a tentative D call TRBD1 (5 bases). The CDR3 loop spans 15 amino acids. The V end was cut by 1 base, the J end by 4 bases, with 16 bases between. Germline CDR1 reads SQVTM; CDR2 reads ANQGSEA. The CDR3 reads CSVEVREGRATEAFF. In DNA, the CDR3 is TGCAGCGTTGAAGTGAGGGAGGGGCGGGCCACTGAAGCTTTCTTT.

The genes are TRBV5-4 and TRBJ2-7; tentatively, D is TRBD1 (6 bases). Deletions cut 6 bases from V and 5 bases from J, with 18 bases between. Germline V CDR1 and CDR2: SGHNT, YYREEE (reference sequence). There are 14 residues in the CDR3. CDR3 sequence: CASTTQGRFHEQYF. CDR3 in DNA: TGTGCCAGCACCACACAGGGTAGGTTCCACGAGCAGTACTTC.

The V gene is TRBV7-6, the J gene TRBJ2-1, with 7 bases aligning to TRBD1. Trimming at V came to 6 bases and at J to 9 bases, leaving 8 bases not matched to a gene. The germline V gene has CDR1 SGHVS and CDR2 FNYEAQ. This CDR3 has 13 residues. Here the CDR3 reads CASRKTGLSEQFF. The CDR3 nucleotides are TGTGCCAGCAGGAAGACAGGGTTGAGTGAGCAGTTCTTC.

V is TRBV6-5 and J is TRBJ2-7; 12 positions match TRBD2. CDR3 length: 15 amino acids. J gave up 5 bases and V 6 bases, and 8 bases lay outside the gene matches. CDR1 is MNHEY, CDR2 SVGAGI, per germline. CDR3 in DNA: TGTGCCAGCAGATACCAACTAGCGGGAGGAAACGAGCAGTACTTC. Translated: CASRYQLAGGNEQYF.

As to this clone: The same CDR3 is also encoded by other DNA sequences in this sample. The V and J genes are TRBV11-3 and TRBJ2-1; no firm D call. This CDR3 region has 15 residues. Trimming removed 1 base from V and 0 bases from J, with 7 bases in between. Germline V gene sequence: CDR1 SGHNT, CDR2 YENEEA. CDR3 sequence (DNA): TGTGCCAGCAGCTTAGGGGGTAGCTCCTACAATGAGCAGTTCTTC. It codes for CASSLGGSSYNEQFF.

The chain has TRBV6-1 and TRBJ1-1; D is uncertain. The CDR3 consists of 12 residues. V lost 5 bases to trimming and J lost 11 bases, with 15 bases between them. CDR1 is MNHNS, CDR2 SASEGT, per germline. Here the CDR3 reads CASSTARLRAFF. CDR3 DNA: TGTGCCAGCAGTACCGCACGATTGAGGGCTTTCTTT.

The chain recombines TRBV29-1 with TRBJ2-7, with 10 bases aligning to TRBD1. This CDR3 contains 15 residues. Germline CDR1 and CDR2: SQVTM and ANQGSEA. With V trimmed by 5 bases and J by 2 bases, 9 bases remained unmatched. DNA of the CDR3: TGCAGCGTTTTGGGGGGACAGGGGCGAACCTACGAGCAGTACTTC. This encodes CSVLGGQGRTYEQYF.

The chain recombines TRBV29-1 with TRBJ1-1; no reliable D call. Germline V gives CDR1 SQVTM, CDR2 ANQGSEA. This CDR3 has 14 residues. V lost 6 bases, J lost 1 base, and 15 bases lay in between. DNA of the CDR3: TGCAGCGTGAGGTGGAGGGATTGGAACACTGAAGCTTTCTTT. Amino acid sequence: CSVRWRDWNTEAFF.

This clone was seen just once. The V gene is TRBV29-1, the J gene TRBJ2-2; D is unclear. The CDR3 spans 13 residues. Germline CDR1 reads SQVTM; CDR2 reads ANQGSEA. The V gene lost 0 bases and the J gene lost 6 bases, with 8 bases spanning the gap. CDR3 protein: CSVEEQPAGELFF. The CDR3 DNA sequence: TGCAGCGTTGAAGAGCAGCCGGCCGGGGAGCTGTTTTTT.

V gene TRBV7-7 combines with J gene TRBJ2-1; a weak D match, TRBD2 (5 bases). The ends were cut back, 4 bases at V and 7 bases at J, with 23 bases in the middle. Per the germline V gene, CDR1 is SSHAT and CDR2 is FNYEAQ (reference sequence). This CDR3 spans 17 amino acids. CDR3 nucleotides: TGTGCCAGCAGCTCCTCCGCCCTTAGTACGGGAAGTAATGAGCAGTTCTTC. This codes for CASSSSALSTGSNEQFF.